This TCR beta chain was obtained from a study of human T cells and chemical hapten exposure (TCRdb year 2021). Some background on the complete study: For sensitization, 2% DPC in acetone was applied to a roughly 2 cm by roughly 2 cm area of upper inner arm skin. Blood for TCR sequencing was provided by twenty-nine alopecia patients at one to four time points (pre-sensitization, 2, 6 and 24 weeks). Patch testing was performed on the upper back with Finn chambers containing 0.01% DPC, and the patch tests were scored after 6 days according to International Contact Dermatitis Research Group standards. The patient cohort, mostly female, included alopecia areata with under or over 50% scalp involvement, alopecia totalis and alopecia universalis. The libraries were sequenced as a pool, and the TCR yield per sample differed mostly because of small variations in library volumes within the pool. Patients additionally received weekly therapeutic DPC doses to the scalp throughout the roughly 25-week study period. Peripheral blood TCR repertoire changes were tracked in vivo in alopecia patients during primary and secondary sensitization to the hapten diphenylcyclopropenone (DPC). Blood samples were taken from patients before sensitization (week 0) and at 2, 6 and about 24 weeks after DPC sensitization. General findings and caveats noted by the study authors: Alopecia, a presumed autoimmune disease, was present in all patients, so the immune response of the patients might differ from that of healthy individuals. Patch test score correlated positively with the number of PT1 expanded TCRs, reaching significance at thresholds 8, 16 and 32 but not at 4. DPC sensitization did not change how many TCRs were above 1 in 1000 frequency, and no evidence was found of alterations in global repertoire structure. After repeated subsampling, changes were observed in the strength of the expansion versus patch-test correlation and in the threshold at which the correlation became significant. Compared with pre-sensitization or healthy control sets, expanded TCRs formed significantly more large CDR3 similarity clusters, which is consistent with antigen-driven responses.

The germline V gene sets CDR1 to ENHRY and CDR2 to SYGVKD. V is cut back by 3 bases and J by 6 bases, with 6 bases in the junction unmatched. Including cysteine and phenylalanine, the CDR3 has 14 amino acids. The entry retains the CDR3 DNA only, 42 bases that are in frame from base 1. What this sample's time point label stands for: patch test 3, about 24 weeks after DPC sensitization. The label giving this sample's treatment or condition can be read as: therapeutic diphenylcyclopropenone sensitization with weekly scalp DPC. Blood at each patch-test visit was drawn before the patch test was applied. Patients were considered eligible if aged 18 to 70, diagnosed with alopecia and deemed suitable for DPC therapy, and patients were excluded if pregnant. Total RNA was isolated from unfractionated whole blood collected in Tempus Blood RNA tubes. About this clonotype itself: Its target antigen remains unknown. No much larger clonotype is one base removed from it; base qualities were not supplied.

Library preparation employed RACE. This sample was sequenced with a NextSeq 500. Library preparation attached unique molecular identifiers to individual cDNA molecules for quantitative, reproducible TCR counting. From each blood RNA sample, both TCR alpha and TCR beta chains were sequenced. The authors processed their data as follows. Samples had a median of roughly 87,000 TCRs, with a range from roughly 23,224 to 700,000. The Decombinator software suite was used to annotate V, J and CDR3 in the TCR reads. For the PS versus PT1 abundance plots, all samples were subsampled to the same number of TCRs (28,000). TCRs were defined as expanded if absent before sensitization and observed at least eight times at the 2-week time point. TCRdb cleaned the public reads at Q25 with fastp, built clones with MiXCR and kept in-frame beta chains. Under each unique CDR3 protein, matching rows form one entry showing the most common genes and DNA. In this record, the V and J calls reflect TCRdb's handling and not the investigators' own analysis. This sample is represented by under 200,000 distinct CDR3 sequences; about 30% of them were singletons. The ten largest clones add up to about 2.1% of the sample.

This material consisted of whole blood, taken in connection with sensitization to the hapten diphenylcyclopropenone (DPC). This receptor was identified in a woman aged 18-29 years with alopecia areata. Some clones in this sample may be carry-over from other donors' samples. The chain is encoded by TRBV10-3 joined to TRBJ2-3; 7 middle bases align to TRBD1. The bases read TGTGCCATCAGTGATAAGGGGGCCGCGGATACGCAGTATTTT. This translates into CAISDKGAADTQYF.